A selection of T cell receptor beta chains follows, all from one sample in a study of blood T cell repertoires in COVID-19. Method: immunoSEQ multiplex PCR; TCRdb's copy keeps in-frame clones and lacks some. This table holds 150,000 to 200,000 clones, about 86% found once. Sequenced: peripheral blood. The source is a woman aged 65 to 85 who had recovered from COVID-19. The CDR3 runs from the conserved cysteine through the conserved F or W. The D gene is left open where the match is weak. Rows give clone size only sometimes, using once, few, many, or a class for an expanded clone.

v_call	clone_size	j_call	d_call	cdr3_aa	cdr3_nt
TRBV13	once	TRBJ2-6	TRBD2	CASSLGGSSGANVLTF	TGTGCCAGCAGCTTGGGGGGGAGCTCTGGGGCCAACGTCCTGACTTTC
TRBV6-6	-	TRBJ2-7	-	CASSYWRREQYF	TGTGCCAGCAGTTACTGGCGGCGGGAGCAGTACTTC
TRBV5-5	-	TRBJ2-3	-	CASGGGSTDTQYF	TGTGCCAGCGGGGGCGGGAGCACAGATACGCAGTATTTT
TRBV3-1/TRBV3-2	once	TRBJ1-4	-	CASSSRGAGNEKLFF	TGTGCCAGCAGCTCCCGGGGGGCGGGTAATGAAAAACTGTTTTTT
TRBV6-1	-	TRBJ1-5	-	CASSEFGQLAQHF	TGTGCCAGCAGTGAATTTGGGCAGCTCGCCCAGCATTTT
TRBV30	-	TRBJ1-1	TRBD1	CAWSGTGPTEAFF	TGTGCCTGGAGTGGGACAGGTCCCACTGAAGCTTTCTTT
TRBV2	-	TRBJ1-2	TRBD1	CASTQGQPKTYGYTF	TGTGCCAGCACCCAGGGACAGCCGAAGACCTATGGCTACACCTTC
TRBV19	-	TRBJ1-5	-	CASRATGLGGNQPQHF	TGTGCCAGTAGGGCCACAGGGTTAGGGGGCAATCAGCCCCAGCATTTT
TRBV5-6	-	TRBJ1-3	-	CASSLPGNSGNTIYF	TGTGCCAGCAGCCTCCCCGGTAACTCTGGAAACACCATATATTTT
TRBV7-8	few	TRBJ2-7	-	CASSLGGKDGTAYF	TGTGCCAGCAGCTTGGGGGGTAAAGACGGGACAGCCTACTTC
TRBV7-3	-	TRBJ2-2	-	CASSYDLGNTGELFF	TGTGCCAGCAGCTATGACTTGGGGAACACCGGGGAGCTGTTTTTT
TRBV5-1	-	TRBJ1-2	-	CASSLAGPGYTF	TGCGCCAGCAGCTTGGCAGGGCCTGGCTACACCTTC
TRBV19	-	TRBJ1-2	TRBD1	CASSARGRGYGYTF	TGTGCCAGTAGTGCAAGGGGGCGCGGCTATGGCTACACCTTC
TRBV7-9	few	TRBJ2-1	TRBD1	CASSLVYRAGTEYNEQFF	TGTGCCAGCAGCTTAGTCTACCGGGCCGGGACAGAATACAATGAGCAGTTCTTC
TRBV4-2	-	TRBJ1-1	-	CASSQPTGTLNTEAFF	TGTGCCAGCAGCCAGCCAACCGGGACACTTAACACTGAAGCTTTCTTT
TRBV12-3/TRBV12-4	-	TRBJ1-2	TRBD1	CASRGTGPYGYTF	TGTGCCAGCAGGGGGACAGGGCCCTATGGCTACACCTTC
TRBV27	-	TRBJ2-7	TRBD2	CASSLGVAGGHSYEQYF	TGTGCCAGCAGTTTAGGCGTAGCGGGGGGGCATTCCTACGAGCAGTACTTC
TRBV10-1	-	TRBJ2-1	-	CASSPGPQYNEQFF	TGCGCCAGCAGCCCGGGTCCCCAATACAATGAGCAGTTCTTC
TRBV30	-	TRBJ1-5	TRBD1	CAWSQGVYRGGNQPQHF	TGTGCCTGGAGCCAGGGGGTCTACAGGGGGGGCAATCAGCCCCAGCATTTT
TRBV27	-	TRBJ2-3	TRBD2	CASSLGLVDTQYF	TGTGCCAGCAGTTTGGGACTAGTGGATACGCAGTATTTT
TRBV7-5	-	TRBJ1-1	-	CAGAKRGQGDYTEAFF	TGTGCCGGGGCAAAACGGGGACAGGGAGACTACACTGAAGCTTTCTTT
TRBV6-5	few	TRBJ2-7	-	CASSTMGNSGYEQYF	TGTGCCAGCAGTACGATGGGTAACAGCGGCTACGAGCAGTACTTC
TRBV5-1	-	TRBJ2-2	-	CASSLPNTGELFF	TGCGCCAGCAGTCTACCGAACACCGGGGAGCTGTTTTTT
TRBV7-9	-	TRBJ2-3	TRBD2	CASSLIAGVGTDTQYF	TGTGCCAGCAGCTTGATAGCGGGAGTGGGCACAGATACGCAGTATTTT
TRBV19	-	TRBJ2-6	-	CASTTNGLSGANVLTF	TGTGCCAGTACCACCAACGGACTTTCTGGGGCCAACGTCCTGACTTTC
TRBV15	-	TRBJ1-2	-	CATSRGPDQATF	TGTGCCACCAGCAGAGGTCCAGACCAGGCTACCTTC
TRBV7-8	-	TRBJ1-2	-	CASSLGRNYGYTF	TGTGCCAGCAGCTTGGGGCGGAACTATGGCTACACCTTC
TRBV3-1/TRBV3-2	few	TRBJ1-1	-	CASSRPGGGGTEAFF	TGTGCCAGCAGCCGTCCTGGGGGGGGCGGCACTGAAGCTTTCTTT
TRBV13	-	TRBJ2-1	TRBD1	CASSPPWDRVNEQFF	TGTGCCAGCAGCCCCCCCTGGGACAGGGTGAATGAGCAGTTCTTC
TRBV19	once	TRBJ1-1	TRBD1	CASTPQGAGTEAFF	TGTGCCAGTACCCCACAGGGGGCAGGGACTGAAGCTTTCTTT
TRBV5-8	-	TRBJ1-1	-	CASSLAVGGGTEAFF	TGTGCCAGCAGCTTGGCCGTAGGGGGGGGCACTGAAGCTTTCTTT
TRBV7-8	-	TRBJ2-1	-	CASSLGASVYNEQFF	TGTGCCAGCAGCTTAGGGGCTAGCGTCTACAATGAGCAGTTCTTC
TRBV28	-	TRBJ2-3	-	CASWGSSGTKTGDTQYF	TGTGCCAGCTGGGGGAGTAGCGGGACAAAGACAGGGGATACGCAGTATTTT
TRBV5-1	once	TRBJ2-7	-	CASSPQPQGASGDEQYF	TGCGCCAGCAGCCCCCAACCCCAGGGGGCTAGCGGTGACGAGCAGTACTTC
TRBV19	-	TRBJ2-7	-	CASSQTPSQEQYF	TGTGCCAGTAGCCAAACGCCCTCACAGGAGCAGTACTTC
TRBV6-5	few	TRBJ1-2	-	CASRSGESGYTF	TGTGCCAGCAGGTCCGGGGAGAGTGGCTACACCTTC
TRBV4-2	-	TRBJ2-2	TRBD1	CASSQHGTGSTGELFF	TGTGCCAGCAGCCAGCACGGGACAGGGTCCACCGGGGAGCTGTTTTTT
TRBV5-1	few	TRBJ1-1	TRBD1	CASSLVPTGVTTEAFF	TGCGCCAGCAGCTTGGTCCCGACAGGGGTTACCACTGAAGCTTTCTTT
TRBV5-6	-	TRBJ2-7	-	CASSPLGWTPTYEQYF	TGTGCCAGCAGCCCGCTTGGTTGGACACCAACCTACGAGCAGTACTTC
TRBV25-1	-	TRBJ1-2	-	CATPQTGNHGYTF	TGTGCCACCCCCCAAACAGGGAATCATGGCTACACCTTC
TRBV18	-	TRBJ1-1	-	CASSPDSNTEAFF	TGTGCCAGCTCACCAGACAGCAACACTGAAGCTTTCTTT
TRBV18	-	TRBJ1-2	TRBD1	CASSPPGTGGAGGYGYTF	TGTGCCAGCTCACCACCCGGGACAGGGGGCGCAGGGGGCTATGGCTACACCTTC
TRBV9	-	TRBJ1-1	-	CASSRGGQETEAFF	TGTGCCAGCAGCCGCGGCGGGCAGGAAACCGAAGCTTTCTTT
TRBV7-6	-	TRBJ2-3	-	CASSRRQSTDTQYF	TGTGCCAGCAGCCGACGACAGAGCACAGATACGCAGTATTTT
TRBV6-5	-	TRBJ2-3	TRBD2	CASRATSGGPDTQYF	TGTGCCAGCAGAGCGACTAGCGGGGGACCAGATACGCAGTATTTT
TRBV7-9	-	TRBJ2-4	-	CASSLALGHVNIQYF	TGTGCCAGCAGCTTAGCGCTGGGACATGTAAACATTCAGTACTTC
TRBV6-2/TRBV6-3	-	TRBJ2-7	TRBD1	CASSSAGTGGLDEQYF	TGTGCCAGCAGTTCGGCCGGGACAGGGGGCTTGGACGAGCAGTACTTC
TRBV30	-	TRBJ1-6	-	CAWSVGTHVHF	TGTGCCTGGAGTGTTGGGACTCATGTCCACTTT
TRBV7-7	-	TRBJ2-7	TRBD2	CASSLETGGEQYF	TGTGCCAGCAGCTTAGAAACGGGGGGCGAGCAGTACTTC